The clone carrying this T cell receptor (beta chain) was seen a few times. Antigen: not known. Alongside CTLA-4 blockade with ipilimumab, patients with chemo-refractory metastatic non-small-cell lung cancer received focal radiation. This specimen belongs to a study of radiotherapy plus CTLA-4 blockade in lung cancer. Study results and caveats: Radiotherapy was combined with ipilimumab, and tumor-derived TCR clones then expanded in blood. Early blood T cell clone changes and increased post-radiation serum interferon-beta were reportedly the strongest response predictors.

Germline-derived CDR1 and CDR2 are SGHRS and YFSETQ. This CDR3 has 12 amino acids. V shed 4 bases and J shed 3 bases, with 7 bases lying between them. The table came from immunoSEQ multiplex PCR; TCRdb's copy has only in-frame clones and leaves some out. The sample includes tens of thousands of clones, 80% to 90% of them seen just once. V is TRBV5-1 and J is TRBJ1-1, with D possibly matching TRBD1 (6 bases). This TCR was sampled from a human donor with non-small cell lung cancer who had stable disease on radiotherapy plus ipilimumab. The material sequenced was peripheral blood, taken from a patient treated with radiotherapy plus ipilimumab. The CDR3 protein is CASSTGYTEAFF. Here the CDR3 DNA reads TGCGCCAGCAGCACAGGGTACACTGAAGCTTTCTTT.